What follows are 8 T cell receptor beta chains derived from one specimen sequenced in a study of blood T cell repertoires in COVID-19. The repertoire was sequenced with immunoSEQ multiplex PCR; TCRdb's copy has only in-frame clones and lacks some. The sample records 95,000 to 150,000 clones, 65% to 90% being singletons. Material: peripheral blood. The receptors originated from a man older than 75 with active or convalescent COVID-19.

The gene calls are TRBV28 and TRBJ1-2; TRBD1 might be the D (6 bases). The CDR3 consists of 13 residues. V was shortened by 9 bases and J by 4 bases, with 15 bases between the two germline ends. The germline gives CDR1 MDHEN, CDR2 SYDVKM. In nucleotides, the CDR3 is TGTGCCAGTACGGGACAAAGCTTCTATGGCTACACCTTC. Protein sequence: CASTGQSFYGYTF.

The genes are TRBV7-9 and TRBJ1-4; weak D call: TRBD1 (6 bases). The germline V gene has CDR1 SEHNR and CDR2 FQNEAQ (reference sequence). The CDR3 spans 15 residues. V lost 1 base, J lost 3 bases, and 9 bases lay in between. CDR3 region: CASSLDTGPNEKLFF. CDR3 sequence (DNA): TGTGCCAGCAGCTTAGATACAGGGCCTAATGAAAAACTGTTTTTT.

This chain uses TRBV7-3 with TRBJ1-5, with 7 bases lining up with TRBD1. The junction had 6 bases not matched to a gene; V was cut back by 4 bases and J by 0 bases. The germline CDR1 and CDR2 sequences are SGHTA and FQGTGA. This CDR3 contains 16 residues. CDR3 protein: CASSCRDSYSNQPQHF. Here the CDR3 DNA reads TGTGCCAGCAGCTGCAGGGACAGTTATAGCAATCAGCCCCAGCATTTT.

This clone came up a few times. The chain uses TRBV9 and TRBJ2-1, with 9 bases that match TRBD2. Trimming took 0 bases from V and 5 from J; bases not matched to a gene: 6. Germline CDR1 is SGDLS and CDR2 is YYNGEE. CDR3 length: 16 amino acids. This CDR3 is CASSVAPRLADNEQFF. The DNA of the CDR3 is TGTGCCAGCAGCGTAGCTCCCCGACTAGCGGACAATGAGCAGTTCTTC.

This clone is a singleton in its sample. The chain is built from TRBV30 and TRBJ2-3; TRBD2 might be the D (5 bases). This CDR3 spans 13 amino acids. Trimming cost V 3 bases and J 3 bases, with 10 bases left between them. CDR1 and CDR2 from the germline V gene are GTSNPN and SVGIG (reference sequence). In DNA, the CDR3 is TGTGCCTGGAGCGGGGATGGGACAGATACGCAGTATTTT. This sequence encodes CAWSGDGTDTQYF.

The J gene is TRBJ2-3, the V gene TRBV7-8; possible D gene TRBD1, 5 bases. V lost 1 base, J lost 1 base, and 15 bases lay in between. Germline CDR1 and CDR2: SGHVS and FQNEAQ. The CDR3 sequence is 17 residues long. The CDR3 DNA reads TGTGCCAGCAGCTTAGGAATTGGGGCAGGAGGCACAGATACGCAGTATTTT. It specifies CASSLGIGAGGTDTQYF.

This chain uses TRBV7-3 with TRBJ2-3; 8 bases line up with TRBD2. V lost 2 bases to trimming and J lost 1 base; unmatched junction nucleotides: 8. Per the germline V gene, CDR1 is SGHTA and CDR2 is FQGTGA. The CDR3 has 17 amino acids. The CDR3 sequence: CASSLGGGLVGTDTQYF. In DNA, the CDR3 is TGTGCCAGCAGCTTAGGAGGGGGACTAGTGGGCACAGATACGCAGTATTTT.

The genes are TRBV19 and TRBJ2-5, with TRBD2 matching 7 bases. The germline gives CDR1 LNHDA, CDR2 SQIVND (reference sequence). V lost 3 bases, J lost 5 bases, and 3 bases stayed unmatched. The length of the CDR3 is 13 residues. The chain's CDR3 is CASSMGLTETQYF. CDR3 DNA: TGTGCCAGTAGTATGGGACTAACCGAGACCCAGTACTTC.